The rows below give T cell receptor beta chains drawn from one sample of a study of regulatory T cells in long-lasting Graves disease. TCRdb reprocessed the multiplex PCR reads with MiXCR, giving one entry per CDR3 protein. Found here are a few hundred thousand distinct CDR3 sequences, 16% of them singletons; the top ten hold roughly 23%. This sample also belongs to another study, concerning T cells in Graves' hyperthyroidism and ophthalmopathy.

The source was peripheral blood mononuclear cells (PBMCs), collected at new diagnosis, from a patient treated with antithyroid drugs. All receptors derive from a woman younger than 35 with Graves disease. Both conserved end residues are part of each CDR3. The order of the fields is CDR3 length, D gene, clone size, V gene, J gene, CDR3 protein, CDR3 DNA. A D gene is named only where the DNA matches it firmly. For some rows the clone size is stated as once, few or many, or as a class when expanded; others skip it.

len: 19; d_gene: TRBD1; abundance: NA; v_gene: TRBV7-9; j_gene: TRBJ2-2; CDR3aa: CASSLYPGQGAPDTGGLFF; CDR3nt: TGTGCCAGCAGCCTTTACCCGGGACAGGGGGCGCCTGACACCGGGGGGCTGTTTTTT
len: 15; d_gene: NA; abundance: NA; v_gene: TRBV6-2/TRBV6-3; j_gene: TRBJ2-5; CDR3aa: CASSYSVLQASAQYF; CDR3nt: TGTGCCAGCAGTTACTCCGTGCTACAGGCAAGCGCCCAGTACTTC
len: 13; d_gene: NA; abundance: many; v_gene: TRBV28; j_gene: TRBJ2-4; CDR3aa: CASSLAVTRIQYF; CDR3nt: TGTGCCAGCAGTTTAGCTGTAACAAGAATTCAGTACTTC
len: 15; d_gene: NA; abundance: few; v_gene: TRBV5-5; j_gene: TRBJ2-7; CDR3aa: CASSFRDNAPYEQYF; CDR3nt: TGTGCCAGCAGCTTTCGGGACAACGCTCCCTACGAGCAGTACTTC
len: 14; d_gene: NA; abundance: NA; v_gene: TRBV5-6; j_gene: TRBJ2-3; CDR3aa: CASSLSGSADTQYF; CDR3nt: TGTGCCAGCAGCTTGTCGGGTTCTGCAGATACGCAGTATTTT
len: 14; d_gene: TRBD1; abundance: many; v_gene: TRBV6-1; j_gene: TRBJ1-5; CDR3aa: CASSPDRVNQPQHF; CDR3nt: TGTGCCAGCAGCCCCGACAGGGTCAATCAGCCCCAGCATTTT
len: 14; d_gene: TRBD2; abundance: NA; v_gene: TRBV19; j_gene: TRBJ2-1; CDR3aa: CASVGIAGVQEQFF; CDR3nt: TGTGCCAGTGTTGGGATAGCGGGAGTGCAGGAGCAGTTCTTC
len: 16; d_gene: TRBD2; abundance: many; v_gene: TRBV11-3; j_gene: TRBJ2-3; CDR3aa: CASSLSLAGGTDTQYF; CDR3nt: TGTGCCAGCAGTTTGTCGCTAGCGGGAGGCACAGATACGCAGTATTTT
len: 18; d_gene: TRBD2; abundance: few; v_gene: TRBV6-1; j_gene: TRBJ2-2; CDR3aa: CASSEFASGRARTGELFF; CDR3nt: TGTGCCAGCAGTGAATTTGCTAGCGGGAGGGCCCGTACCGGGGAGCTGTTTTTT
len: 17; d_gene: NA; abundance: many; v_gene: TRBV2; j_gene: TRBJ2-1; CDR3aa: CASSELPRRTGYNEQFF; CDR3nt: TGTGCCAGCAGTGAACTGCCGCGTAGGACTGGCTACAATGAGCAGTTCTTC
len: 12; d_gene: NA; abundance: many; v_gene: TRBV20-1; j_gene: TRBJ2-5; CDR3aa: CSASRVRLDPHF; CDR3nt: TGCAGTGCTAGTAGGGTGAGACTAGACCCCCACTTC
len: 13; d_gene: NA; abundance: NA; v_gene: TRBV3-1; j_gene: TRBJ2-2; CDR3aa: CASSRAGPGELFF; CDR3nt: TGTGCCAGCAGTAGAGCAGGTCCCGGGGAGCTGTTTTTT
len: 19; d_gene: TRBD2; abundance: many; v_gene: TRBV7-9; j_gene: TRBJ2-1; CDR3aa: CASSHPKTSGKPPYNEQFF; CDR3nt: TGTGCCAGCAGCCACCCCAAGACTAGCGGGAAGCCACCCTACAATGAGCAGTTCTTC
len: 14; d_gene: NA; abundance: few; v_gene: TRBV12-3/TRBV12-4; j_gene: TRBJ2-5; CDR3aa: CASGLGGEGETQYF; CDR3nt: TGTGCCAGCGGCTTAGGGGGGGAAGGAGAGACCCAGTACTTC
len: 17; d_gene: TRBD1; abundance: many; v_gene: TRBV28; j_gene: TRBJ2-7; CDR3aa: CASSGQGGRGVLYEQYF; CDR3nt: TGTGCCAGCAGCGGACAGGGTGGCAGGGGAGTACTCTACGAGCAGTACTTC
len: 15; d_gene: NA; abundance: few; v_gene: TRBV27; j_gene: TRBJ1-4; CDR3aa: CASSLRGGYGEKLFF; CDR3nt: TGTGCCAGCAGTTTAAGAGGGGGGTACGGCGAAAAACTGTTTTTT
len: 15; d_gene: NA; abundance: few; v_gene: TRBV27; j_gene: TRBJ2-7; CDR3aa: CASREKLRSLDEQYF; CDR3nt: TGTGCCAGCAGAGAAAAGCTGAGATCCCTCGACGAGCAGTACTTC
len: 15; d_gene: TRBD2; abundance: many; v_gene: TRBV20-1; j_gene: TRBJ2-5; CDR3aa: CSGTSGSSIEETQYF; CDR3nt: TGCAGCGGGACTAGCGGGAGCTCTATAGAAGAGACCCAGTACTTC
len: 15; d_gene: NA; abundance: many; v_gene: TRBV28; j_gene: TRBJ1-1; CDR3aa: CASSLLGALNTEAFF; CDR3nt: TGTGCCAGCAGTTTATTGGGGGCCTTGAACACTGAAGCTTTCTTT
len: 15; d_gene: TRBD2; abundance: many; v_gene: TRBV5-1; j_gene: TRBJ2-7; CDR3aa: CASSFGGRHRYEQYF; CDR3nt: TGCGCCAGCAGCTTTGGCGGGAGGCATAGGTACGAGCAGTACTTC
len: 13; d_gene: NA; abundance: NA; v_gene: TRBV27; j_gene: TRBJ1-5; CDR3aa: CATAHYSNQPQHF; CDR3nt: TGTGCCACCGCCCATTACAGCAATCAGCCCCAGCATTTT
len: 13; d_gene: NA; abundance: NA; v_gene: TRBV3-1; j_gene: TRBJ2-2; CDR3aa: CASSQSKDGELFF; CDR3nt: TGTGCCAGCAGCCAATCGAAGGACGGGGAGCTGTTTTTT
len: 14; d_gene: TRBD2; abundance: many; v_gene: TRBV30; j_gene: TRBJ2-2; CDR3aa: CAWRPGGPSGELFF; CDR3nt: TGTGCCTGGCGACCGGGAGGGCCAAGCGGGGAGCTGTTTTTT
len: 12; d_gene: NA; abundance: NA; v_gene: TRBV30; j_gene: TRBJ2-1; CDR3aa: CAWDWRDNEQFF; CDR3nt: TGTGCCTGGGACTGGCGGGACAATGAGCAGTTCTTC
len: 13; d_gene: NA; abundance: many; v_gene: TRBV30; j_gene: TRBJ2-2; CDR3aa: CAWTKDNTGELFF; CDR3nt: TGTGCCTGGACAAAAGATAACACCGGGGAGCTGTTTTTT
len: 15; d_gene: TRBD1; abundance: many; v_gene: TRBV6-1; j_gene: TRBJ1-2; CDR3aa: CASRTGTGGNYGYTF; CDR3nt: TGTGCCAGCAGGACCGGGACAGGGGGCAACTATGGCTACACCTTC
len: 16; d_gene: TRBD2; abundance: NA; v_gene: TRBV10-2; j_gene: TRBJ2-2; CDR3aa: CASSGSGTSGTGELFF; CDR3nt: TGCGCCAGCAGTGGCAGTGGGACTAGCGGCACCGGGGAGCTGTTTTTT
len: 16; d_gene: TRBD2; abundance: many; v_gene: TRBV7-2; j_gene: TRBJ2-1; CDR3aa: CASSSMSGLVGNEQFF; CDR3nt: TGTGCCAGCAGCTCCATGTCGGGACTAGTCGGTAATGAGCAGTTCTTC
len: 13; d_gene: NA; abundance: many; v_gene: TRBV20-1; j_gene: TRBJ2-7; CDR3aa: CSAAGDSTYEQYF; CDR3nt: TGCAGTGCTGCGGGGGACAGTACCTACGAGCAGTACTTC
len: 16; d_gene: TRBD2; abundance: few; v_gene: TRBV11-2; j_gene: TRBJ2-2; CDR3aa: CASSLALAGGTGELFF; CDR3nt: TGTGCCAGCAGCTTAGCCCTAGCGGGAGGTACCGGGGAGCTGTTTTTT
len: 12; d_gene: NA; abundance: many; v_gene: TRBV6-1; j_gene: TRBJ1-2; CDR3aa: CASSGGLYGYTF; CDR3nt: TGTGCCAGCAGTGGCGGATTATATGGCTACACCTTC
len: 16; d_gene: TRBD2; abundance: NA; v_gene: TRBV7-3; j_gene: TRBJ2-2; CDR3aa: CASSLIWTSDTGELFF; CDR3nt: TGTGCCAGCAGCTTAATTTGGACTAGCGACACCGGGGAGCTGTTTTTT
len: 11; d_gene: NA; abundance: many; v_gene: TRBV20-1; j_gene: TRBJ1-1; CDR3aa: CSAQRDTEAFF; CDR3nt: TGCAGTGCCCAGAGGGACACTGAAGCTTTCTTT
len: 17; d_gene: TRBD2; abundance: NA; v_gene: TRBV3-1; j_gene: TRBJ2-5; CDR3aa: CASSPQPGGGPQETQYF; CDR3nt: TGTGCCAGCAGCCCTCAACCGGGGGGAGGGCCCCAAGAGACCCAGTACTTC
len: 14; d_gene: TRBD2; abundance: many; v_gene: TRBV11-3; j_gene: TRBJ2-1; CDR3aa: CASSLGSGGNEQFF; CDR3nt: TGTGCCAGCAGCTTAGGGTCGGGGGGTAATGAGCAGTTCTTC
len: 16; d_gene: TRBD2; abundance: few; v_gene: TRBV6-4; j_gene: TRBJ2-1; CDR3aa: CASSDSTSGRYNEQFF; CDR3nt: TGTGCCAGCAGTGACTCGACTAGCGGGAGATACAATGAGCAGTTCTTC
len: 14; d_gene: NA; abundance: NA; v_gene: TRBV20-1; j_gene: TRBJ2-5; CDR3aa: CSARDPRMKETQYF; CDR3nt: TGCAGTGCTAGAGATCCCAGGATGAAAGAGACCCAGTACTTC
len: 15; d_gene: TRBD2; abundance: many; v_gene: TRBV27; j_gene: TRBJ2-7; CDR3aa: CASSEILAGVGEQYF; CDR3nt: TGTGCCAGCAGTGAAATACTAGCGGGAGTTGGCGAGCAGTACTTC
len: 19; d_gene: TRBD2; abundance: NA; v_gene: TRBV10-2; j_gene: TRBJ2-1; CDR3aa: CASRKGLAGNRGPQNEQFF; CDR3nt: TGCGCCAGCCGCAAAGGACTAGCGGGAAACAGAGGGCCCCAAAATGAGCAGTTCTTC
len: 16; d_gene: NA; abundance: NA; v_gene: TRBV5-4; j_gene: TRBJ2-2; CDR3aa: CASSLLGHSNTGELFF; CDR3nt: TGTGCCAGCAGCTTGCTGGGCCACTCGAACACCGGGGAGCTGTTTTTT
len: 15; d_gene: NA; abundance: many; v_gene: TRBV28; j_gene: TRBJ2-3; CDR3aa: CASLDGVVEVDTQYF; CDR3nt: TGTGCCAGCCTCGACGGCGTAGTGGAAGTGGATACGCAGTATTTT
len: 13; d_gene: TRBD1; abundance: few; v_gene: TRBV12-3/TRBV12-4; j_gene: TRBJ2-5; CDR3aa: CASTDRGRETQYF; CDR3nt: TGTGCCAGCACCGACAGGGGGCGAGAGACCCAGTACTTC
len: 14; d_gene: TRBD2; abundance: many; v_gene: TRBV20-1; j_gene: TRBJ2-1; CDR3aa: CSARHSGRVNEQFF; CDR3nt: TGCAGTGCTAGACACAGCGGGAGGGTGAATGAGCAGTTCTTC
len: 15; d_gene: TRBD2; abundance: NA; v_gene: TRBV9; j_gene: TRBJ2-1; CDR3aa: CASSVGTSGYNEQFF; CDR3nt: TGTGCCAGCAGCGTAGGGACTAGCGGCTACAATGAGCAGTTCTTC
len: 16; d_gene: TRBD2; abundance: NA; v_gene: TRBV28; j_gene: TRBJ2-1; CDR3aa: CASSPASSGSYNEQFF; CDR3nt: TGTGCCAGCAGTCCTGCCTCTAGCGGATCCTACAATGAGCAGTTCTTC
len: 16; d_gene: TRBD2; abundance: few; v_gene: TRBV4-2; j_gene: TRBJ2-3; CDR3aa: CASSQEIREDLGTQYF; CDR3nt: TGTGCCAGCAGCCAAGAAATACGGGAGGACCTAGGTACGCAGTATTTT
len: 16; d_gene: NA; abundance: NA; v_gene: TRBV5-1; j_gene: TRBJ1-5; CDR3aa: CASSFSIPHSNQPQHF; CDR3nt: TGCGCCAGCAGCTTTTCGATACCTCATAGCAATCAGCCCCAGCATTTT
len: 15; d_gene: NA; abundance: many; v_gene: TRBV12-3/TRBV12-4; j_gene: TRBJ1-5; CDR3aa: CASSKTGEGNQPQHF; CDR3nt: TGTGCCAGCAGCAAGACCGGGGAAGGCAATCAGCCCCAGCATTTT
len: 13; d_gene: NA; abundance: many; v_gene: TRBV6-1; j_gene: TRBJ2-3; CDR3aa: CASSGDRARPQYF; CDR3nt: TGTGCCAGCAGTGGGGATCGGGCGCGACCGCAGTATTTT
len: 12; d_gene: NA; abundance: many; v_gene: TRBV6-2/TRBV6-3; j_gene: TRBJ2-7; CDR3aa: CACGESSYEQYF; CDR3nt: TGTGCTTGTGGTGAGTCCTCCTACGAGCAGTACTTC
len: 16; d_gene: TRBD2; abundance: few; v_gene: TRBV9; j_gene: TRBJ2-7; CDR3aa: CASSVSPTSGSYEQYF; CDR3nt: TGTGCCAGCAGCGTCTCCCCGACTAGCGGGAGCTACGAGCAGTACTTC